These 8 T cell receptor beta chains were all obtained from the same sample, sequenced in a study of early T cells in non-severe SARS-CoV-2 infection (TCRdb year 2021). The method behind the library was 5' RACE. Sequencing was performed on a NextSeq 500. TCRdb reworked the public reads: Q25 trimming with fastp, MiXCR clone assembly, productive beta chains retained. Entries are consolidated by CDR3 protein sequence, retaining the most common genes and DNA. The sample table holds 75,000 to 80,000 distinct CDR3 sequences, of which 15% to 20% were seen once. Together, the top ten hold around 2.6% of the sample. Sequenced input: whole blood. These receptors originate from an adult who was a healthcare worker with PCR-confirmed SARS-CoV-2 infection or an uninfected control (not recorded which).

The chain has TRBV7-3 and TRBJ2-2, with D possibly TRBD1 on 6 matching bases. CDR3 length: 14 amino acids. Germline CDR1 and CDR2: SGHTA and FQGTGA. Deletions cut 2 bases from V and 3 bases from J, with 7 bases between. The chain's CDR3 is CASSLSGDTGELFF. The CDR3 nucleotides read TGTGCCAGCAGCTTATCAGGGGACACCGGGGAGCTGTTTTTT. The variable domain in full, completed from reference TRBV7-3 and TRBJ2-2, reads GAGVSQTPSNKVTEKGKYVELRCDPISGHTALYWYRQSLGQGPEFLIYFQGTGAADDSGLPNDRFFAVRPEGSVSTLKIQRTERGDSAVYLCASSLSGDTGELFFGEGSRLTVL.

The rearrangement joins TRBV18 to TRBJ2-1; no definite D call. This CDR3 has 14 amino acids. V lost 3 bases, J lost 6 bases, and 12 bases lay in between. CDR1 KGHSH and CDR2 LQKENI come from the germline V gene. The CDR3 DNA sequence: TGTGCCAGCTCACCCTCGCCTGTAATCAATGAGCAGTTCTTC. This codes for CASSPSPVINEQFF.

The gene calls are TRBV6-6 and TRBJ2-3; D unclear. CDR1 is MNHNY and CDR2 is SVGAGI in the germline V gene (reference sequence). V lost 6 bases to trimming and J lost 2 bases, with 9 bases between them. The length of the CDR3 is 13 residues. CDR3 DNA: TGTGCCAGCAGAACGAGATCCACAGATACGCAGTATTTT. Protein: CASRTRSTDTQYF.

The J gene is TRBJ2-1, the V gene TRBV2; 9 nucleotides match TRBD1. The CDR3 consists of 16 residues. Losses at the gene ends were 7 bases for V and 7 bases for J; bases not matched to a gene: 14. Germline V lookup: CDR1 SNHLY, CDR2 FYNNEI. CDR3 in DNA: TGTGCCAGCATTCTAAGAGGTAGGACAGGGGAGAATGAGCAGTTCTTC. Its translation is CASILRGRTGENEQFF.

The rearrangement uses TRBV20-1 and TRBJ1-2; D not resolved. CDR3 length equals 13 residues. Trimming removed 5 bases at V and 5 bases at J, with 15 bases between. In germline, CDR1 is DFQATT, CDR2 SNEGSKA (reference sequence). CDR3 sequence (DNA): TGCAGTGCTTGGGTGGCAGAGCCTTATGGCTACACCTTC. Amino acid sequence: CSAWVAEPYGYTF.

This chain uses TRBV12-3 or TRBV12-4 with TRBJ2-7; possibly TRBD1 or TRBD2 for D (5 bases each). V was pared by 6 bases and J by 3 bases, with 15 bases between. The CDR3 is 14 amino acids. The CDR3: CASSPTGTDYEQYF. CDR3 in DNA: TGTGCCAGCAGCCCCACCGGGACGGACTACGAGCAGTACTTC.

A few counts support this clonotype. V gene TRBV9 combines with J gene TRBJ2-3; weak D call: TRBD1 (8 bases). The CDR3 is 15 amino acids. Germline CDR1 and CDR2: SGDLS and YYNGEE. Trimming left V 4 bases short and J 3 bases short, with 15 bases between. CDR3 residues: CASSQGAGDTDTQYF. CDR3 in DNA: TGTGCCAGCAGCCAGGGGGCGGGGGATACAGATACGCAGTATTTT.

This clonotype has a handful of counts. This sequence joins TRBV12-3 or TRBV12-4 and TRBJ1-1; no reliable D call. The CDR3 totals 15 residues. V lost 2 bases and J lost 1, with 11 bases in between. The CDR3 DNA sequence: TGTGCCAGCAGTTTAACGGCCGGTGGGAACACTGAAGCTTTCTTT. Residues: CASSLTAGGNTEAFF.